This T cell receptor (beta chain) was sequenced for a study of blood T cell repertoires in COVID-19. Whole-study context: Samples came from the United States, Italy and Spain, spanning acute and convalescent COVID-19. PBMCs, B-cell-depleted T cells, or T cells provided the cDNA or gDNA that made up the material.

Original analysis: Counts of nucleated cells, estimated from reference gene primer amplification, were obtained. The assay was immunoSEQ multiplex PCR, and TCRdb's table has in-frame clones only and misses some. The V and J calls and clone size were taken over from that table, and D and trimming were inferred from the DNA. The data hold under 300,000 clones, with around 81% observed a single time. V was clipped by 4 bases and J by 0 bases; unmatched bases: 8. CDR3 length: 16 residues. CDR1 is WNHNN and CDR2 is SYGVQD in the germline V gene (reference sequence). The chain joins TRBV10-1 to TRBJ1-1; 7 bases agree with TRBD1. Sequenced material: peripheral blood. This clonotype was obtained from a woman aged 55-75 years with active or convalescent COVID-19. The DNA for the CDR3 is TGCGCCAGCAGTGTCGGGACAGTCGGAATGAACACTGAAGCTTTCTTT. Residues: CASSVGTVGMNTEAFF.